This T cell receptor (beta chain) was documented in a study of blood T cell repertoires in COVID-19. Study summary: Researchers got acute and convalescent COVID-19 samples from the United States, Italy and Spain. The cDNA or gDNA used as material had been derived from T cells, B-cell-depleted T cells, or PBMCs.

Authors' data handling: Cell counts per sample came from amplifying reference gene primers. Assay: immunoSEQ multiplex PCR; the TCRdb copy retains only in-frame clones and omits some. For V, J and clone size, that table is used; D and trimming come from the DNA. Here the sample spans about 190,000 clones, approximately 80% being singletons. V dropped 7 bases and J dropped 5; count of bases not matched to a gene: 7. The CDR3 runs to 13 residues. Germline CDR1 and CDR2: SQVTM and ANQGSEA. The rearrangement joins TRBV29-1 to TRBJ2-5; 10 nucleotides match TRBD2. The sample taken for sequencing was peripheral blood. This clonotype was obtained from a man over 45 who had recovered from COVID-19. The chain's CDR3 is CSAPTSGYETQYF. CDR3 nucleotide sequence: TGCAGCGCCCCGACTAGCGGGTACGAGACCCAGTACTTC.